This note documents a single TCR beta chain sequence. As yet, its antigen is unknown. The data belong to a study of T cells in Graves' hyperthyroidism and ophthalmopathy. The study's findings and limits: For ophthalmopathy, model prediction preceded onset by a median 6.5 months.

Per germline, CDR1 SGHDN and CDR2 FVKESK. V was pared by 0 bases and J by 4 bases, with 6 bases between. The length of the CDR3 is 14 residues. Using RNA transcripts as the source, TCR beta CDR3 regions were amplified. The HTBI primer set served for first-round RT-PCR of the TCR CDR3. MiXCR, applied by TCRdb to the multiplex PCR reads, yields one record per CDR3 protein. Among fewer than 650,000 distinct CDR3 sequences listed, around 15% were seen once. Exclusion of a patient resulted from uncontrolled infection, other autoimmune disease, pregnancy or lactation. PBMCs came from 8.5 to 10 ml fresh peripheral blood.

Sequenced sample: blood. This sequence was found in a woman in her forties with Graves' hyperthyroidism. This chain joins TRBV14 and TRBJ1-4; D gene uncertain. The CDR3 DNA reads as TGTGCCAGCAGCCAAGACAGTGTTAATGAAAAACTGTTTTTT. Translated: CASSQDSVNEKLFF.